This T cell receptor (beta chain) derives from a study of shared clonotypes between healthy human individuals. For the study at large: Those who served as donors were a couple of women and three men between the ages of 18 and 49. Researchers assigned three CD4 naive, three CD4 memory, two CD8 naive and one CD8 memory plate to each donor.

Notes on the study in general: What naive subsets generally showed was a larger estimated richness than memory subsets showed.

TCRdb's copy holds only in-frame clones and misses some; the assay was immunoSEQ multiplex PCR. The sample holds over a million clones, roughly 96% seen once. Germline CDR1 and CDR2: SGHVS and FQNEAQ. The CDR3 is made up of 14 amino acids. Trimming shortened V by 4 bases and J by 1 base, and 11 bases separated the two germline ends. Note on this clone: As yet, its antigen is unknown.

This chain joins TRBV7-8 and TRBJ2-7; D not resolved. Sequences were obtained from naive CD4+ T cells sorted from blood. Indicated subset: CD45RA+ positively selected. The sequence was obtained from a man between 25 and 39 years old in good health. The CDR3 nucleotides read TGTGCCAGCAGCTCCGACGGTGATTCCTACGAGCAGTACTTC. Its translation: CASSSDGDSYEQYF. The full variable domain, with the rest looked up from reference TRBV7-8 and TRBJ2-7, is GAGVSQSPRYKVAKRGQDVALRCDPISGHVSLFWYQQALGQGPEFLTYFQNEAQLDKSGLPSDRFFAERPEGSVSTLKIQRTQQEDSAVYLCASSSDGDSYEQYFGPGTRLTVT.